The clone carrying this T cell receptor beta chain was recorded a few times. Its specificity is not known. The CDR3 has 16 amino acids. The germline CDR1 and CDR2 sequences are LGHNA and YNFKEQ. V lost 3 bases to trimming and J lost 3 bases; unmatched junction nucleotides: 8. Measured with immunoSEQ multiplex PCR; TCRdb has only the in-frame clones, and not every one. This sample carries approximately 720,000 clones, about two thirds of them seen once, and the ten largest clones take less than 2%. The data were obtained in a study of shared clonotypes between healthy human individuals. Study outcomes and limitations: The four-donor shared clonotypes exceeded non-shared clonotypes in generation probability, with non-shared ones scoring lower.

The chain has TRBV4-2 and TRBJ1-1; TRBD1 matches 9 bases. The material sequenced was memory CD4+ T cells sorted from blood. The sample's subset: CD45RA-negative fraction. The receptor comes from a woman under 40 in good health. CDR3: CASSHPDRGTDTEAFF. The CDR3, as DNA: TGTGCCAGCAGCCATCCCGACAGGGGGACGGACACTGAAGCTTTCTTT.